This TCR beta chain was sequenced during a study of cytomegalovirus exposure and HLA in healthy donors. Whole-study findings and limits: The study recorded 160 or so TCR beta chains that were cytomegalovirus-associated. Clusters of TCRs from the first cohort tended to co-occur in the roughly 120 validation repertoires (as a later analysis found). Cytomegalovirus status was reportedly diagnosed by the classifier with high specificity and sensitivity.

With respect to this clone: The antigen is not known.

The germline CDR1 and CDR2 sequences are MNHNY and SVGAGI (reference sequence). The CDR3 is 15 amino acids. V gave up 5 bases and J gave up 5 bases, with 18 bases separating them. This table comes from immunoSEQ multiplex PCR, and its TCRdb copy is limited to in-frame clones, with some not included. The data show around 130,000 clones, with about 85% seen just once and 2.1% held by the top ten. The material sequenced was PBMCs. The V and J genes are TRBV6-6 and TRBJ1-1; the D gene is possibly TRBD1 (5 bases). The TCR sequence derives from a woman between 25 and 40 years old in good health and CMV-seronegative. In nucleotides, the CDR3 is TGTGCCAGCAGTACGTCCGGGGGGATGGTAACTGAAGCTTTCTTT. Residues: CASSTSGGMVTEAFF.